The 11 T cell receptor beta chains in this list originate from one sample, sequenced in a study of T cells expressing NK-cell markers. With the 5' RACE reads reprocessed, TCRdb shows one record per CDR3 protein and no DNA. This table holds a few hundred thousand distinct CDR3 sequences. Sequencing was performed on blood T cells: a sorted CD56 or NKG2C T cell subset, CD4+ or CD8+ T cells, or bulk PBMC T cells (not recorded which). All receptors come from a man aged 18 to 69 in good health.

The chain recombines TRBV5-1 with TRBJ2-3. The CDR3 spans 15 residues. Germline V gives CDR1 SGHRS, CDR2 YFSETQ. The CDR3 here is CASSLFGVGADTQYF.

The J gene is TRBJ2-5, the V gene TRBV5-1; TCRdb's D call of TRBD1 is untestable without DNA. Germline-derived CDR1 and CDR2 are SGHRS and YFSETQ. The CDR3 loop spans 15 amino acids. This chain's CDR3 is CASSARTGWLETQYF.

The CDR3 protein is CATSRDQIGTRRQPQHF. This chain connects TRBV15 to TRBJ1-5; lacking DNA, the TRBD1 call made by TCRdb goes unchecked. CDR3 length: 17 residues. Germline CDR1 is LNHNV and CDR2 is YYDKDF (reference sequence).

J is TRBJ2-7 and V is TRBV29-1; TCRdb's assignment of TRBD1 cannot be checked, as there is no DNA. Per the germline V gene, CDR1 is SQVTM and CDR2 is ANQGSEA. The CDR3 has 16 residues. The CDR3 is CSATRGGFAPRDEQYF.

The chain carries TRBV11-2 and TRBJ1-2. Looked up from germline, CDR1 is SGHAT and CDR2 is FQNNGV. This CDR3 is built from 15 residues. CDR3 amino acids: CASSTSHQDSYGYTF.

The genes are TRBV20-1 and TRBJ2-1; checking the TCRdb D call of TRBD1 is not possible without DNA. Germline values: CDR1 DFQATT, CDR2 SNEGSKA (reference sequence). The CDR3 loop spans 15 amino acids. Here the CDR3 reads CSASPRDRVSSEQFF.

J is TRBJ1-5 and V is TRBV6-5; without DNA, the TCRdb call of TRBD1 cannot be checked. Germline CDR1 and CDR2: MNHEY and SVGAGI. CDR3 length equals 15 residues. The CDR3 here is CASSYGGQGVQPQHF.

The chain couples TRBV19 to TRBJ2-1. The CDR3 is 16 residues long. CDR1 LNHDA and CDR2 SQIVND come from the germline V gene (reference sequence). CDR3 in amino acids: CASSRSVRSSYNEQFF.

The chain uses TRBV12-3 or TRBV12-4 and TRBJ2-7; without DNA, the TCRdb call of TRBD2 cannot be checked. There are 15 residues in the CDR3. The CDR3 loop is CASSTSSGGWYEQYF.

This chain links TRBV10-3 with TRBJ1-1. CDR3 size: 12 residues. Germline CDR1 ENHRY, CDR2 SYGVKD. The CDR3 region is CAISASDTEAFF.

The chain has TRBV19 and TRBJ2-1; there is no DNA to check the TCRdb D call of TRBD2. Germline V lookup: CDR1 LNHDA, CDR2 SQIVND (reference sequence). The CDR3 has 18 amino acids. The CDR3 reads CASSKDPLAGGLYNEQFF.